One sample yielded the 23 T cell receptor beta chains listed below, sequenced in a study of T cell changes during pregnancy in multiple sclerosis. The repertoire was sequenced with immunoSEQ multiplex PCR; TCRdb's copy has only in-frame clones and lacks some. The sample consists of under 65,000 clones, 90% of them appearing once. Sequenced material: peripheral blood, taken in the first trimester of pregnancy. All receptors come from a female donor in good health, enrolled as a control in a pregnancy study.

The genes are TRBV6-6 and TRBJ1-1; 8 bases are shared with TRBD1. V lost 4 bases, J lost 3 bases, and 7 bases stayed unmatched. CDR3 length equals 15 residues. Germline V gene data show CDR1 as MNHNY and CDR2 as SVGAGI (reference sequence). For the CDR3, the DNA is TGTGCCAGCAGTTCCCCCGACAGGGGCGACACTGAAGCTTTCTTT. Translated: CASSSPDRGDTEAFF.

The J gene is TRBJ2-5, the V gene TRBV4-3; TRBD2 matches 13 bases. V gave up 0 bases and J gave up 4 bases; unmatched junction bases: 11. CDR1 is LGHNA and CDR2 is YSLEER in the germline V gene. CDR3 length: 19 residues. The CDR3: CASSQDTPGLAGVGETQYF. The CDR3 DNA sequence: TGCGCCAGCAGCCAAGATACCCCCGGACTAGCGGGAGTAGGAGAGACCCAGTACTTC.

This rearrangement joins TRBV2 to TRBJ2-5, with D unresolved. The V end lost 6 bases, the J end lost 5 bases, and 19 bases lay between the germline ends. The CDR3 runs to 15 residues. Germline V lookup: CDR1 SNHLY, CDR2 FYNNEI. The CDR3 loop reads CASSYSRLDKETQYF. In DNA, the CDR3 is TGTGCCAGCAGCTATTCACGGCTCGACAAGGAGACCCAGTACTTC.

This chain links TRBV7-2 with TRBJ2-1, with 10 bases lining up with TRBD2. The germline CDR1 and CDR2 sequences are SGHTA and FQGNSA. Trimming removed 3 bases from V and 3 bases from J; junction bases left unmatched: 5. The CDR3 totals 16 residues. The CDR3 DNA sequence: TGTGCCAGCAGCTTGGCGGGGACTAGCGTCTACAATGAGCAGTTCTTC. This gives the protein CASSLAGTSVYNEQFF.

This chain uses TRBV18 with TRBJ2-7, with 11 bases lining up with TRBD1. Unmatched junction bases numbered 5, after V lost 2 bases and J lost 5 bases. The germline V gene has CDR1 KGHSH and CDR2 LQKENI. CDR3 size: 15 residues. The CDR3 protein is CASSPVGTGGNEQYF. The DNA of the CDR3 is TGTGCCAGCTCACCAGTAGGGACAGGGGGAAACGAGCAGTACTTC.

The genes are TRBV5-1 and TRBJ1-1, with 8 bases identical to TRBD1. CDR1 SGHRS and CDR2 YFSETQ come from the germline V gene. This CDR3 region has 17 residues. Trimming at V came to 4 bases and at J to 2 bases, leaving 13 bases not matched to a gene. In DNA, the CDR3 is TGCGCCAGCAGCGTGGCCCAGGGGGCCCTAATCAACACTGAAGCTTTCTTT. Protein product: CASSVAQGALINTEAFF.

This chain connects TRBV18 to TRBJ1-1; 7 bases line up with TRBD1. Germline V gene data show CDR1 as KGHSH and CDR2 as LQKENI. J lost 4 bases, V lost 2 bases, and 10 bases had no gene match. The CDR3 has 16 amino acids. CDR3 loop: CASSPGDRGRGTEAFF. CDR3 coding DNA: TGTGCCAGCTCACCAGGGGACAGAGGGCGGGGCACTGAAGCTTTCTTT.

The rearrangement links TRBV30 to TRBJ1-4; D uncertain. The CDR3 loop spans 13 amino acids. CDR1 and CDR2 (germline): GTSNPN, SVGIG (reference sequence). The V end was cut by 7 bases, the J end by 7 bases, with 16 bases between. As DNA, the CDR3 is TGTGCCTATCGAGCTATTAATGTTGAAAAACTGTTTTTT. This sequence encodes CAYRAINVEKLFF.

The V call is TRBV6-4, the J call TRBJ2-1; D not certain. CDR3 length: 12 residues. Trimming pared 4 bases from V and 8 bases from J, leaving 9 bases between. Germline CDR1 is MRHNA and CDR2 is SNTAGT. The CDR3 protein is CASSVASDEQFF. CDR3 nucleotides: TGTGCCAGCAGTGTAGCCAGCGATGAGCAGTTCTTC.

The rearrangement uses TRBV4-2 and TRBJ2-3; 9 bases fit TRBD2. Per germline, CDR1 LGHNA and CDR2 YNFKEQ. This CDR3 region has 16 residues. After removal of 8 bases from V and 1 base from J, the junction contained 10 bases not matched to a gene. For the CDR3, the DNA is TGTGCCAGCTCCTGGTTAGCGGGAGAAGGCACAGATACGCAGTATTTT. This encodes CASSWLAGEGTDTQYF.

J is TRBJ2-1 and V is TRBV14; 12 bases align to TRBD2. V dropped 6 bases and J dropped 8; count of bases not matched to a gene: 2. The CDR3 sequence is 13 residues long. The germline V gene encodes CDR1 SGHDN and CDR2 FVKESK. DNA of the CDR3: TGTGCCAGCAGACTAGCGGGAGGTCATGAGCAGTTCTTC. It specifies CASRLAGGHEQFF.

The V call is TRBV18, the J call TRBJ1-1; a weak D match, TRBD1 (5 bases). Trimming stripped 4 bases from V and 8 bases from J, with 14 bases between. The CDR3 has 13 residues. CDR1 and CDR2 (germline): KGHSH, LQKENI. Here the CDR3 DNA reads TGTGCCAGCTCACTGCTGGGGGAGGTCGAAGCTTTCTTT. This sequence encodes CASSLLGEVEAFF.

CDR3 sequence reads: CASSTGGIAYEQYF. The CDR3, as DNA: TGTGCCAGCAGTACAGGGGGCATCGCCTACGAGCAGTACTTC. V is TRBV2 and J is TRBJ2-7; 9 nucleotides match TRBD1. Trimming took 5 bases from V and 2 from J; bases not matched to a gene: 4. The length of the CDR3 is 14 residues. The germline CDR1 and CDR2 sequences are SNHLY and FYNNEI.

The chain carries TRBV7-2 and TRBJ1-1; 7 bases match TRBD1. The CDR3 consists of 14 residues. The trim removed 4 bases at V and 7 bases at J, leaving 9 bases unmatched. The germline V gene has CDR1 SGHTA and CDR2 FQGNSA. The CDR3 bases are TGTGCCAGCAGCTCACCCACAGGGGTCGATGAAGCTTTCTTT. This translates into CASSSPTGVDEAFF.

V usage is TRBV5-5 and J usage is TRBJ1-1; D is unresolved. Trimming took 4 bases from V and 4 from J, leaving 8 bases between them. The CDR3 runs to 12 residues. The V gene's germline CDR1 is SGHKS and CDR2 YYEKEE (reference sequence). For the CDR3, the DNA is TGTGCCAGCAGCCGGGAAGTCACTGAAGCTTTCTTT. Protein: CASSREVTEAFF.

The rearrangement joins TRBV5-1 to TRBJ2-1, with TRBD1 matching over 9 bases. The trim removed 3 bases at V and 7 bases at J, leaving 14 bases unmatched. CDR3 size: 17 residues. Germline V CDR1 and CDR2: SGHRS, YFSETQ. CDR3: CASSSGRIQGARNEQFF. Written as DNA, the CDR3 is TGCGCCAGCAGCTCGGGGAGGATACAGGGGGCGCGGAATGAGCAGTTCTTC.

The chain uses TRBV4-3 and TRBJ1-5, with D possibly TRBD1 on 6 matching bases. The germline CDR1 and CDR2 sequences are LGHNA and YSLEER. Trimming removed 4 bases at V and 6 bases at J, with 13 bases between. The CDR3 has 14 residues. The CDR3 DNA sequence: TGCGCCAGCAGCCCGGGGTCAGGGGTTCAGCCCCAGCATTTT. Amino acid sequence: CASSPGSGVQPQHF.

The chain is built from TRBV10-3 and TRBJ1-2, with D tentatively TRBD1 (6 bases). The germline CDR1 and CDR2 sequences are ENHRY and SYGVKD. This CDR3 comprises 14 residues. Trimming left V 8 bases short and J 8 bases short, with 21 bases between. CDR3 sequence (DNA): TGTGCCATCGGACAGCCCTGGATATTTATGGGCTACACCTTC. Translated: CAIGQPWIFMGYTF.

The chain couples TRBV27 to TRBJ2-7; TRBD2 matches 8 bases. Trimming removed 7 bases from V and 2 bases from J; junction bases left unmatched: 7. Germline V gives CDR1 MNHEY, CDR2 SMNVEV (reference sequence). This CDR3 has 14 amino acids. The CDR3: CASISSGIPYEQYF. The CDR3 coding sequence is TGTGCCAGCATAAGTAGCGGGATACCCTACGAGCAGTACTTC.

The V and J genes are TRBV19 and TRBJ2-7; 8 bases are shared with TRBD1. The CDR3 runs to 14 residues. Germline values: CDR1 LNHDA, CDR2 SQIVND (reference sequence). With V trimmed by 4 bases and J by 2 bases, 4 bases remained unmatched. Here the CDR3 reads CASSTGTGTYEQYF. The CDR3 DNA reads TGTGCCAGTAGTACCGGGACAGGAACCTACGAGCAGTACTTC.

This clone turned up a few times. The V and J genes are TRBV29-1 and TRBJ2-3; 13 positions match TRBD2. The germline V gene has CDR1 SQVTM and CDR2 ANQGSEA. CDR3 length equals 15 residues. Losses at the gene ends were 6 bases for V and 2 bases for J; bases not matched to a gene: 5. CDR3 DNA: TGCAGCGTCACGGGACTAGCGGGACCCACAGATACGCAGTATTTT. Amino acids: CSVTGLAGPTDTQYF.

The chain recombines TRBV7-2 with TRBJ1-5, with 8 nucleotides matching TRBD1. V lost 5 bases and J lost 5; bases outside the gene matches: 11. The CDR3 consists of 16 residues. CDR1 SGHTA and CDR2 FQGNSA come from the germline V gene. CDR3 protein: CASSKIRGTGDQPQHF. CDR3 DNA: TGTGCCAGCAGCAAAATCAGAGGGACAGGCGATCAGCCCCAGCATTTT.

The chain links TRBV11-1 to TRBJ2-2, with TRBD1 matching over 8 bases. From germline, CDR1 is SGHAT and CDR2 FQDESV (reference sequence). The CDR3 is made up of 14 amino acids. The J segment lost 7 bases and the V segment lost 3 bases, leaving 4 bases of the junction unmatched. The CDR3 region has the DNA TGTGCCAGCAGCTTTCCAGGGGGCAGCGGGGAGCTGTTTTTT. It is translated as CASSFPGGSGELFF.